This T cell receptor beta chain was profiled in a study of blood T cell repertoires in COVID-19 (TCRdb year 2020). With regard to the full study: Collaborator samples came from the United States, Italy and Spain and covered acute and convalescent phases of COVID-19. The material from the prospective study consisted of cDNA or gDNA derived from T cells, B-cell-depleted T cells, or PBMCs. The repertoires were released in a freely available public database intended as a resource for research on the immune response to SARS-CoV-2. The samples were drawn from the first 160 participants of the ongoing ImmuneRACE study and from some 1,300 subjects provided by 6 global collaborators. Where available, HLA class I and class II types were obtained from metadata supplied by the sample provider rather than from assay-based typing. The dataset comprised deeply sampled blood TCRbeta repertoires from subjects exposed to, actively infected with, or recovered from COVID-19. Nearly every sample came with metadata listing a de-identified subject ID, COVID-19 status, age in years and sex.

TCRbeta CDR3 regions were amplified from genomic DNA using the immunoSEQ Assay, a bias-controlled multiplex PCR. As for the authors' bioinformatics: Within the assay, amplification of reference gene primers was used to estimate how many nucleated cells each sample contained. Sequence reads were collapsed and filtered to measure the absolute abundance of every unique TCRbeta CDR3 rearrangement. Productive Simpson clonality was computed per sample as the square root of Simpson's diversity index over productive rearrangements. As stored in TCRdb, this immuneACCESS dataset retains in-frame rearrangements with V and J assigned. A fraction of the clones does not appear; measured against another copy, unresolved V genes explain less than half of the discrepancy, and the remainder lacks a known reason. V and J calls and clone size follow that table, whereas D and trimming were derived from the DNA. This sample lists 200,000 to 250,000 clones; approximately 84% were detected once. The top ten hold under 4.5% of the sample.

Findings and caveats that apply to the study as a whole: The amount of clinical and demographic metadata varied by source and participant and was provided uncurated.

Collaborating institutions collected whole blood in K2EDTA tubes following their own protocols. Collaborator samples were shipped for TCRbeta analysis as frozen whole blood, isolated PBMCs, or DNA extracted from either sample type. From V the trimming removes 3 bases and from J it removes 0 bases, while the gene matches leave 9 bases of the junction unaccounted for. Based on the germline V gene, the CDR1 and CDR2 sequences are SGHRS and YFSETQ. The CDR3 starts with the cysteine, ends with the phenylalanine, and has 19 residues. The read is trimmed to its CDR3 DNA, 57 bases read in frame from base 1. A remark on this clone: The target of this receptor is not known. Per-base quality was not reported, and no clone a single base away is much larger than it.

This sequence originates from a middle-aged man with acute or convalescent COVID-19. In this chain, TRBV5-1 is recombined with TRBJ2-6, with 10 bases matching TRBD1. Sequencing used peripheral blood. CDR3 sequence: CASSSPPGQGTSGANVLTF. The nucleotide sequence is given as TGCGCCAGCAGCTCTCCACCGGGACAGGGGACCTCTGGGGCCAACGTCCTGACTTTC.